Following are 21 T cell receptor beta chains from one sample sequenced in a study of shared clonotypes between healthy human individuals. Clones were read by immunoSEQ multiplex PCR, and TCRdb kept only the in-frame ones, dropping some. The sample holds more than 1.2 million clones, 98% seen once. The sample taken for sequencing was naive CD4+ T cells sorted from blood. Sample subset: CD45RA+ positively selected. All receptors come from a man aged 30 to 45 in good health.

As to this clone: The same CDR3 arises from other DNA sequences in this sample as well. V gene TRBV9 combines with J gene TRBJ2-5; 9 nucleotides agree with TRBD1. This CDR3 comprises 14 residues. Germline loops: CDR1 SGDLS, CDR2 YYNGEE. V was clipped by 2 bases and J by 5 bases; unmatched bases: 4. CDR3 in amino acids: CASSVGQGRETQYF. Here the CDR3 DNA reads TGTGCCAGCAGCGTGGGACAGGGAAGGGAGACCCAGTACTTC. Full variable domain (outside the CDR3, taken from reference TRBV9 and TRBJ2-5): DSGVTQTPKHLITATGQRVTLRCSPRSGDLSVYWYQQSLDQGLQFLIQYYNGEERAKGNILERFSAQQFPDLHSELNLSSLELGDSALYFCASSVGQGRETQYFGPGTRLLVL.

Comment on this clone: The identical CDR3 is also encoded by other nucleotide sequences in the sample. The V gene is TRBV5-1, the J gene TRBJ2-5; D gene ambiguous. V shed 0 bases and J shed 2 bases, with 5 bases lying between them. The CDR3 runs 13 residues. CDR1 SGHRS and CDR2 YFSETQ come from the germline V gene. This CDR3 is CASSLGVQETQYF. In DNA, the CDR3 is TGCGCCAGCAGCTTGGGGGTGCAAGAGACCCAGTACTTC.

The chain is built from TRBV4-1 and TRBJ2-3; D is uncertain. There are 16 residues in the CDR3. Trimming shortened V by 4 bases and J by 1 base, and 15 bases separated the two germline ends. Germline lookup yields CDR1 MGHRA and CDR2 YSYEKL. CDR3 DNA: TGCGCCAGCAGCCGCCCTTCTCCTAGGGGCACAGATACGCAGTATTTT. Its protein is CASSRPSPRGTDTQYF.

The chain has TRBV10-1 and TRBJ2-3, with D tentatively TRBD2 (6 bases). The CDR3 is 13 amino acids. The V gene's germline CDR1 is WNHNN and CDR2 SYGVQD (reference sequence). With 7 bases removed from V and 6 bases from J, the gap between germline ends came to 14 bases. CDR3 in amino acids: CASTNRLGDTQYF. CDR3 sequence (DNA): TGCGCCAGCACTAACCGACTAGGGGATACGCAGTATTTT.

The CDR3 region has the DNA TGTGCCACCAGCAGAGGAACGGAAACGGGAGGGCCTATGTCCTACAATGAGCAGTTCTTC. Its protein is CATSRGTETGGPMSYNEQFF. The chain recombines TRBV15 with TRBJ2-1; TRBD2 matches at 8 bases. The germline gives CDR1 LNHNV, CDR2 YYDKDF (reference sequence). The CDR3 has 20 amino acids. The ends lost 1 base at V and 1 base at J; junction bases unmatched: 15. Drawing the rest from reference TRBV15 and TRBJ2-1, the complete variable domain is DAMVIQNPRYQVTQFGKPVTLSCSQTLNHNVMYWYQQKSSQAPKLLFHYYDKDFNNEADTPDNFQSRRPNTSFCFLDIRSPGLGDTAMYLCATSRGTETGGPMSYNEQFFGPGTRLTVL.

The V call is TRBV6-5, the J call TRBJ1-2, with a possible D match to TRBD1 (6 bases). Germline CDR1 and CDR2: MNHEY and SVGAGI. Trimming pared 0 bases from V and 5 bases from J, leaving 10 bases between. The CDR3 is 14 amino acids. The CDR3 loop reads CASSYSGGEYGYTF. The CDR3 region has the DNA TGTGCCAGCAGTTACTCAGGGGGGGAATATGGCTACACCTTC.

The J gene is TRBJ1-1, the V gene TRBV28, with no clear D. The germline V and J ends were trimmed by 4 bases and 8 bases, with 17 bases remaining between them. CDR1 is MDHEN, CDR2 SYDVKM, per germline. This CDR3 is 14 amino acids long. In DNA form, the CDR3 reads TGTGCCAGCAGTTCCCTGGGCAGCGTTTTGGAAGCTTTCTTT. Protein sequence: CASSSLGSVLEAFF.

This rearrangement joins TRBV29-1 to TRBJ1-4, with D possibly matching TRBD1 (6 bases). V lost 6 bases and J lost 7, with 15 bases in between. The CDR3 is made up of 13 amino acids. Germline loops: CDR1 SQVTM, CDR2 ANQGSEA. The CDR3 protein is CSVGRGVGEKLFF. DNA for the CDR3: TGCAGCGTGGGCAGGGGAGTCGGTGAAAAACTGTTTTTT.

The J gene is TRBJ1-1, the V gene TRBV29-1, with D perhaps TRBD1 (6 bases). This CDR3 spans 12 amino acids. The V gene lost 8 bases and the J gene lost 8 bases, with 18 bases spanning the gap. CDR1 and CDR2 (germline): SQVTM, ANQGSEA. CDR3 bases: TGCAGCTTTACCCCAGTCGGGACAGAAGCTTTCTTT. This translates into CSFTPVGTEAFF.

With regard to this clone: The sample has other DNA sequences that encode this CDR3 too. This chain connects TRBV10-1 to TRBJ2-7; the D gene could be TRBD1 or TRBD2 (5 bases each). The CDR3 spans 14 residues. Deletions cut 0 bases from V and 2 bases from J, with 8 bases between. CDR1 WNHNN and CDR2 SYGVQD come from the germline V gene (reference sequence). Here the CDR3 DNA reads TGCGCCAGCAGTGAGTCGGGACGGACCTACGAGCAGTACTTC. It translates to CASSESGRTYEQYF.

V usage is TRBV11-2 and J usage is TRBJ1-2; 9 bases line up with TRBD1. Germline trimming cut 6 bases from V and 4 bases from J; bases unmatched to any gene: 6. Germline CDR1 and CDR2: SGHAT and FQNNGV. The CDR3 spans 14 residues. The CDR3 sequence: CASSLQGAIYGYTF. CDR3 coding DNA: TGTGCCAGCAGTTTACAGGGGGCGATCTATGGCTACACCTTC. Variable domain in full (rest from reference TRBV11-2 and TRBJ1-2): EAGVAQSPRYKIIEKRQSVAFWCNPISGHATLYWYQQILGQGPKLLIQFQNNGVVDDSQLPKDRFSAERLKGVDSTLKIQPAKLEDSAVYLCASSLQGAIYGYTFGSGTRLTVV.

V and J are TRBV9 and TRBJ2-1, with 8 positions matching TRBD2. The germline gives CDR1 SGDLS, CDR2 YYNGEE. CDR3 length equals 16 residues. Unmatched junction bases numbered 8, after V lost 0 bases and J lost 6 bases. CDR3 amino acids: CASSVGGTRPSNEQFF. The CDR3 DNA reads TGTGCCAGCAGCGTAGGGGGGACTAGGCCCTCCAATGAGCAGTTCTTC.

The chain joins TRBV12-5 to TRBJ2-1; weak D call: TRBD2 (5 bases). Germline V CDR1 and CDR2: LGHNT, FRNRAP. The V gene lost 5 bases and the J gene lost 5 bases, with 16 bases spanning the gap. The CDR3 runs 15 residues. This CDR3 reads CASGPKLGVNNEQFF. In nucleotides, the CDR3 is TGTGCTAGTGGTCCCAAACTAGGAGTCAACAATGAGCAGTTCTTC. The full variable domain, with the rest looked up from reference TRBV12-5 and TRBJ2-1, is DARVTQTPRHKVTEMGQEVTMRCQPILGHNTVFWYRQTMMQGLELLAYFRNRAPLDDSGMPKDRFSAEMPDATLATLKIQPSEPRDSAVYFCASGPKLGVNNEQFFGPGTRLTVL.

The gene calls are TRBV15 and TRBJ1-2; D remains unclear. The CDR3 is 14 residues long. V was shortened by 4 bases and J by 4 bases, with 13 bases between the two germline ends. Germline V CDR1 and CDR2: LNHNV, YYDKDF (reference sequence). CDR3 nucleotide sequence: TGTGCCACCAGCACCGTCCTAGGGTCCTATGGCTACACCTTC. It encodes CATSTVLGSYGYTF.

V gene TRBV9 combines with J gene TRBJ1-5, with TRBD1 identical over 11 bases. The germline CDR1 and CDR2 sequences are SGDLS and YYNGEE. Losses at the gene ends were 3 bases for V and 7 bases for J; bases not matched to a gene: 6. The CDR3 extends over 15 amino acids. DNA of the CDR3: TGTGCCAGCAGCGCGGGACAGGGGGGTCGGCAGCCCCAGCATTTT. Translated: CASSAGQGGRQPQHF.

The chain combines TRBV19 with TRBJ2-3; TRBD2 agrees at 10 bases. There are 14 residues in the CDR3. J lost 4 bases, V lost 4 bases, and 2 bases had no gene match. From germline, CDR1 is LNHDA and CDR2 SQIVND (reference sequence). The CDR3 coding sequence is TGTGCCAGTAGTAAGCGGGAGGGCCCAGATACGCAGTATTTT. Its protein product is CASSKREGPDTQYF.

The V and J genes are TRBV11-3 and TRBJ2-1; 7 bases fit TRBD2. The CDR3 consists of 15 residues. Germline CDR1 and CDR2: SGHNT and YENEEA. J was trimmed by 0 bases and V by 5 bases; bases with no gene match: 4. The CDR3 coding sequence is TGTGCCAGCAGCGCCGGGGGGAGCTCCTACAATGAGCAGTTCTTC. This encodes CASSAGGSSYNEQFF.

This chain joins TRBV25-1 and TRBJ2-7; D is possibly TRBD1 (6 bases). Germline V CDR1 and CDR2: MGHDK, SYGVNS. This CDR3 region has 15 residues. V dropped 4 bases and J dropped 2 bases, with 15 bases sitting between them. Here the CDR3 DNA reads TGTGCCAGCAGTGCCCCACAGGGTTGGGCCTACGAGCAGTACTTC. Encoded protein: CASSAPQGWAYEQYF.

The V gene is TRBV12-2, the J gene TRBJ2-5; TRBD2, the table's D call, lacks a check against the DNA. TRBV12-2 is labeled a pseudogene. The CDR3 runs to 17 residues. This CDR3 reads CASRLGHRTSGKETQYF. The CDR3 bases are TGTGCAAGTCGCTTAGGCCATAGGACTAGCGGGAAGGAGACCCAGTACTTC.

The genes are TRBV18 and TRBJ1-5; D not resolved. CDR1 KGHSH and CDR2 LQKENI come from the germline V gene. The ends were cut back, 3 bases at V and 5 bases at J, with 14 bases in the middle. This CDR3 contains 15 residues. The CDR3 sequence is CASSPLGTVDQPQHF. Here the CDR3 DNA reads TGTGCCAGCTCACCTCTCGGAACAGTGGATCAGCCCCAGCATTTT. Filled out from reference TRBV18 and TRBJ1-5, the complete variable domain reads NAGVMQNPRHLVRRRGQEARLRCSPMKGHSHVYWYRQLPEEGLKFMVYLQKENIIDESGMPKERFSAEFPKEGPSILRIQQVVRGDSAAYFCASSPLGTVDQPQHFGDGTRLSIL.

This clone appeared a single time. V and J are TRBV7-9 and TRBJ1-1, with 8 bases matching TRBD1. Trimming took 6 bases from V and 6 from J; bases not matched to a gene: 9. The CDR3 covers 14 residues. The germline V gene encodes CDR1 SEHNR and CDR2 FQNEAQ (reference sequence). The chain's CDR3 is CASRPDRGFAEAFF. CDR3 coding DNA: TGTGCCAGCAGACCAGACAGGGGTTTCGCTGAAGCTTTCTTT.